This is a list of T cell receptor beta chains from one sample in a study of OX40 agonist ivuxolimab in advanced cancers. TCRdb keeps only in-frame clones here, not all; method: immunoSEQ multiplex PCR. Here the sample spans 50,000 to 65,000 clones, approximately 86% being singletons. The sequencing here drew on CD4+ or CD8+ T cells sorted from blood, taken in a trial of the OX40 agonist ivuxolimab. Every receptor here comes from an adult with an advanced solid tumor such as melanoma, head and neck, liver or kidney cancer. CDR3s include the opening cysteine and the closing phenylalanine or tryptophan. D genes are given only for firm matches. Not all rows give a size; the values are once, few, many and, for expanded clones, a class.

16,TRBJ2-1,.,TRBV19,.,TGTGCCAGTAGTGCCCGGGACGGAAGCTCCTACAATGAGCAGTTCTTC,CASSARDGSSYNEQFF
16,TRBJ2-3,.,TRBV9,TRBD1,TGTGCCAGCAGCGTACTGACAGGGTTTGGGGCAGATACGCAGTATTTT,CASSVLTGFGADTQYF
16,TRBJ1-4,.,TRBV5-1,.,TGCGCCAGCAGCTCTGGGGGAGGCTCAACTAATGAAAAACTGTTTTTT,CASSSGGGSTNEKLFF
15,TRBJ2-3,.,TRBV6-1,TRBD1,TGTGCCAGCAGTGTAGGAGACAGGGAGCCAGATACGCAGTATTTT,CASSVGDREPDTQYF
15,TRBJ2-5,.,TRBV4-1,TRBD1,TGCGCCAGCAGCCGGCAACAGGGGACCCGGGAGACCCAGTACTTC,CASSRQQGTRETQYF
18,TRBJ1-1,.,TRBV18,.,TGTGCCAGCTCACCAATGGAAGTTTTCGGGGGTATGAACACTGAAGCTTTCTTT,CASSPMEVFGGMNTEAFF
17,TRBJ2-3,.,TRBV7-9,TRBD1,TGTGCCAGCAGCTCGTTCAGGGGGTACCCCGCCACAGATACGCAGTATTTT,CASSSFRGYPATDTQYF
13,TRBJ1-3,.,TRBV7-9,.,TGTGCCAGCAGCGGGGGCGGTGGAAACACCATATATTTT,CASSGGGGNTIYF
21,TRBJ2-6,.,TRBV27,TRBD2,TGTGCCAGCAGTACGCGACTAGCGGGAGGGCCTTTTTATCCTGGGGCCAACGTCCTGACTTTC,CASSTRLAGGPFYPGANVLTF
17,TRBJ2-2,once,TRBV5-6,.,TGTGCCAGCAGCACCCGAACTAGCTCCCTACGAACCGGGGAGCTGTTTTTT,CASSTRTSSLRTGELFF
15,TRBJ2-5,.,TRBV6-1,.,TGTGCCAGCAGAAAAGGACACCTCGCCCAGGAGACCCAGTACTTC,CASRKGHLAQETQYF
15,TRBJ2-3,.,TRBV6-1,.,TGTGCCAGCTCCCCGGGGCGGGGCCTCACAGATACGCAGTATTTT,CASSPGRGLTDTQYF
15,TRBJ2-7,.,TRBV7-2,.,TGTGCCAGCAGCTTCTCGCGGACCTTACGGGGCGAGCAGTACTTC,CASSFSRTLRGEQYF
13,TRBJ1-2,.,TRBV12-5,TRBD1,TGTGCTAGTGGTTTGGGACAGGGCTATGGCTACACCTTC,CASGLGQGYGYTF
14,TRBJ1-1,.,TRBV6-1,TRBD1,TGCGCCAGCAGTCGACAGGGTGGGTTCGCTGAAGCTTTCTTT,CASSRQGGFAEAFF
16,TRBJ2-1,.,TRBV5-1,TRBD2,TGCGCCAGCAGCTTGCCACTAGCGGACTCCTACAATGAGCAGTTCTTC,CASSLPLADSYNEQFF
14,TRBJ1-2,.,TRBV7-2,.,TGTGCCAGCAGCCCACGATCGGGGAACTATGGCTACACCTTC,CASSPRSGNYGYTF
18,TRBJ2-2,.,TRBV28,TRBD2,TGTGCCAGCAGTTTTAGCGGGACTAGCGGGAGGAACACCGGGGAGCTGTTTTTT,CASSFSGTSGRNTGELFF
13,TRBJ2-2,few,TRBV5-1,.,TGCGCCAGCAGCTTGGTTGTTACCGGGGAGCTGTTTTTT,CASSLVVTGELFF
16,TRBJ1-2,.,TRBV6-1,TRBD1,TGTGCCAGCAGTGAAGCCCGGACAGGGGGAAAAAATGGCTACACCTTC,CASSEARTGGKNGYTF
12,TRBJ2-1,.,TRBV11-3,.,TGTGCCAGCAGCTTAGGGGCGGGCATGCAGTTCTTC,CASSLGAGMQFF
13,TRBJ1-5,.,TRBV6-6,TRBD1,TGTGCCAGCAGACTGACAGGGGATCAGCCCCAGCATTTT,CASRLTGDQPQHF
15,TRBJ1-1,.,TRBV10-3,TRBD1,TGTGCCATCAGCGGTGACAGGGGGGAGCGGACTGAAGCTTTCTTT,CAISGDRGERTEAFF
19,TRBJ2-2,.,TRBV28,TRBD2,TGTGCCAGCAGTACGGCGAGGCTAGCGGGAGGGACAAACACCGGGGAGCTGTTTTTT,CASSTARLAGGTNTGELFF
14,TRBJ2-7,.,TRBV7-9,TRBD2,TGTGCCAGCAGCCCCTCCGGGACTATCTTCGAGCAGTACTTC,CASSPSGTIFEQYF
13,TRBJ2-2,.,TRBV6-5,.,TGTGCCAGCATCGCGCCGGGGTCCGGGGAGCTGTTTTTT,CASIAPGSGELFF
13,TRBJ1-5,few,TRBV2,.,TGTGCCAGCACCCGGGACAGCAATCAGCCCCAGCATTTT,CASTRDSNQPQHF
15,TRBJ1-1,.,TRBV7-9,.,TGTGCCAGCAGCTTATGGGCAGGGAGCGGCACTGAAGCTTTCTTT,CASSLWAGSGTEAFF
15,TRBJ1-1,.,TRBV7-2,.,TGTGCCAGCAGCTCCCTGGGACGGAAGAACACTGAAGCTTTCTTT,CASSSLGRKNTEAFF
13,TRBJ1-5,.,TRBV6-1,TRBD1,TGTGCCAGCAGACAGGGGTACAATCAGCCCCAGCATTTT,CASRQGYNQPQHF
16,TRBJ2-7,.,TRBV13,TRBD1,TGTGCCAGCAGACCCCACGACAGGGTCGGCTCCTACGAGCAGTACTTC,CASRPHDRVGSYEQYF
14,TRBJ1-2,.,TRBV5-6,.,TGTGCCAGCAGCTTGGTGTATCTAAACTATGGCTACACCTTC,CASSLVYLNYGYTF
13,TRBJ2-7,.,TRBV28,TRBD2,TGTGCCAGCCAAATAGCGGGATGGTACGAGCAGTACTTC,CASQIAGWYEQYF
16,TRBJ1-5,.,TRBV4-1,.,TGCGCCAGCAGCCAACCCCATTCCGGAATGTCGCAGCCCCAGCATTTT,CASSQPHSGMSQPQHF
15,TRBJ2-3,few,TRBV11-3,.,TGTGCCAGCAGCGCCACGGGGCTGGGCACAGATACGCAGTATTTT,CASSATGLGTDTQYF
14,TRBJ2-7,.,TRBV5-1,TRBD2,TGCGCCAGCAGCTTGGTGCTAGCGGGAGACGAGCAGTACTTC,CASSLVLAGDEQYF
16,TRBJ2-3,.,TRBV6-1,TRBD1,TGTGCCAGCAGTGGTAAGACAGGGGGCGGCACAGATACGCAGTATTTT,CASSGKTGGGTDTQYF
14,TRBJ1-1,few,TRBV5-1,TRBD1,TGCGCCAGCAGCTTGGGGGACAGGGACACTGAAGCTTTCTTT,CASSLGDRDTEAFF
14,TRBJ2-3,.,TRBV7-8,.,TGTGCCAGCAGCTTCGGTCCCGGTGGGGATACGCAGTATTTT,CASSFGPGGDTQYF
11,TRBJ1-1,.,TRBV11-2,.,TGTGCCAGCAGCTTAGTCCTTACAGCTTTCTTT,CASSLVLTAFF
14,TRBJ2-3,.,TRBV10-3,.,TGTGCCATCCTCGGCCCCACGGAGGCAGATACGCAGTATTTT,CAILGPTEADTQYF
18,TRBJ2-5,.,TRBV18,.,TGTGCCAGCTCACCATCGGGGGTAACGGTCACAGGGCGAGAGACCCAGTACTTC,CASSPSGVTVTGRETQYF
15,TRBJ1-1,.,TRBV5-1,.,TGCGCCAGCAGCCCGGGTGTCGGGGGGACGACTGAAGCTTTCTTT,CASSPGVGGTTEAFF
14,TRBJ2-7,.,TRBV18,TRBD1,TGTGCCAGCTCACCTGGGCAGGGGGCCTACGAGCAGTACTTC,CASSPGQGAYEQYF
14,TRBJ2-7,.,TRBV28,.,TGTGCCAGCAGTTTTGGGGGGATTCCCTACGAGCAGTACTTC,CASSFGGIPYEQYF
14,TRBJ1-1,.,TRBV5-4,TRBD1,TGTGCCAGCAGCTTGGGAGGGGGCAGCACTGAAGCTTTCTTT,CASSLGGGSTEAFF
16,TRBJ1-6,.,TRBV27,.,TGTGCCAGCAGTTCCAGCCCACAGGGTGGTAATTCACCCCTCCACTTT,CASSSSPQGGNSPLHF
13,TRBJ2-3,.,TRBV5-1,.,TGCGCCAGCAGCTCAGGTCTGGGAGATACGCAGTATTTT,CASSSGLGDTQYF
16,TRBJ2-7,.,TRBV6-5,.,TGTGCCAGCAGTTACTCGATAACCGGGCGAACCTACGAGCAGTACTTC,CASSYSITGRTYEQYF
14,TRBJ1-4,.,TRBV6-5,.,TGTGCCAGCAGTCAATACGGTGGTAATGAAAAACTGTTTTTT,CASSQYGGNEKLFF
14,TRBJ1-5,.,TRBV30,.,TGTGCCTGGAGGGAAACAGGGTCGAGTCAGCCCCAGCATTTT,CAWRETGSSQPQHF
16,TRBJ2-3,.,TRBV5-1,TRBD2,TGCGCCAGCAGCTCGGGACTAGCGGGAGTGTCTGATACGCAGTATTTT,CASSSGLAGVSDTQYF
13,TRBJ2-3,.,TRBV28,.,TGTGCCAGCAGTTTGCCTGTTACAGATACGCAGTATTTT,CASSLPVTDTQYF
14,TRBJ2-5,.,TRBV5-1,.,TGCGCCAGCAGCGACTCAGGAGGCCAAGAGACCCAGTACTTC,CASSDSGGQETQYF
13,TRBJ2-3,.,TRBV5-4,.,TGTGCCAGCAGCTTGAGACCCACAGATACGCAGTATTTT,CASSLRPTDTQYF